This entry concerns a single TCR beta chain. Its specificity is not known. The V segment lost 1 base and the J segment 4 bases; nucleotides outside the gene matches: 8. This CDR3 contains 17 residues. Germline loops: CDR1 SNHLY, CDR2 FYNNEI. The donors were part of the approximately 120-subject validation cohort, which stood apart from the roughly 640-subject first cohort. This sample stems from a study of cytomegalovirus exposure and HLA in healthy donors. Assay: immunoSEQ multiplex PCR; the TCRdb copy retains only in-frame clones and omits some. Of more than 300,000 clones listed, about nine tenths are singletons. Findings and caveats of the study: For cytomegalovirus status, the classifier reportedly gave diagnoses with high specificity and sensitivity. Researchers reported that a few CMV-associated chains were confirmed in vitro as CMV antigen-specific. Rare TCR sequences dominated, though some public TCRs recurred in many donors.

The chain carries TRBV2 and TRBJ2-1; 9 bases are shared with TRBD1. Material for sequencing was PBMCs. This receptor was taken from a woman under 30 in good health and CMV-seronegative. CDR3 DNA sequence: TGTGCCAGCAGTGAAGGGGGACAGGGAGTGGTGTACAATGAGCAGTTCTTC. This sequence encodes CASSEGGQGVVYNEQFF.